The 27 T cell receptor beta chains listed next were all sequenced from one sample in a study of T cells after yellow fever vaccination. TCRdb itself ran the 5' RACE reads through MiXCR, one entry per CDR3 protein. Of 400,000 or so distinct CDR3 sequences in the sample, roughly 6.2% were seen once. The specimen was PBMCs, collected 5 days after the yellow fever booster vaccination. All receptors derive from a man aged 25-40 years who received the YFV17D yellow fever vaccine.

The gene calls are TRBV4-3 and TRBJ2-3, with D uncertain. V gave up 0 bases and J gave up 2 bases, with 21 bases separating them. CDR1 and CDR2 (germline): LGHNA, YSLEER. The CDR3 has 19 residues. CDR3 in DNA: TGCGCCAGCAGCCAAGATCCGCGGACCTCACCGGTTGACACAGATACGCAGTATTTT. It encodes CASSQDPRTSPVDTDTQYF.

V is TRBV12-3 or TRBV12-4 and J is TRBJ2-4; D possibly uses TRBD1 or TRBD2 (5 bases each). Trimming left V 9 bases short and J 2 bases short, with 14 bases between. CDR3 size: 14 residues. As DNA, the CDR3 is TGTGCCAGTGGGGCGGGTTTGTCCAAAAACATTCAGTACTTC. Translated, it gives CASGAGLSKNIQYF.

The V and J genes are TRBV24-1 and TRBJ1-2, with D possibly being TRBD1 (5 bases). The V end lost 4 bases, the J end lost 4 bases, and 18 bases lay between the germline ends. The V gene's germline CDR1 is KGHDR and CDR2 SFDVKD. The CDR3 loop spans 16 amino acids. The CDR3, as DNA: TGTGCCACCAGTGACAACCTGACAGTTCCCGGCTATGGCTACACCTTC. Translating gives CATSDNLTVPGYGYTF.

In this sample, this clonotype turned up once. The chain couples TRBV20-1 to TRBJ2-7; D might be TRBD1 or TRBD2, each matching 5 bases. CDR3 length: 16 amino acids. The V end was cut by 3 bases, the J end by 3 bases, with 21 bases between. The germline V gene has CDR1 DFQATT and CDR2 SNEGSKA (reference sequence). The CDR3 DNA sequence: TGCAGTGCTAGCGGGCAGGGCTTGCTAGCAAGCTACGAGCAGTACTTC. Translated: CSASGQGLLASYEQYF.

The genes are TRBV30 and TRBJ2-2, with 11 positions matching TRBD2. CDR1 and CDR2 (germline): GTSNPN, SVGIG (reference sequence). This CDR3 has 15 residues. Germline trimming cut 3 bases from V and 6 bases from J; bases unmatched to any gene: 6. Here the CDR3 DNA reads TGTGCCTGGAGCCTAGCGGGAGGATTTGCCGGGGAGCTGTTTTTT. Protein: CAWSLAGGFAGELFF. Variable domain in full (rest from reference TRBV30 and TRBJ2-2): SQTIHQWPATLVQPVGSPLSLECTVEGTSNPNLYWYRQAAGRGLQLLFYSVGIGQISSEVPQNLSASRPQDRQFILSSKKLLLSDSGFYLCAWSLAGGFAGELFFGEGSRLTVL.

A note on this clonotype: A much larger clonotype is one base distant, so this may be a read error. The chain is built from TRBV18 and TRBJ2-1; D is possibly TRBD2 (6 bases). The V end lost 3 bases, the J end lost 8 bases, and 20 bases lay between the germline ends. CDR3 length: 16 residues. CDR1 is KGHSH, CDR2 LQKENI, per germline. The CDR3 is CASSPLLASWRDEQFF. The DNA for the CDR3 is TGTGCCAGCTCACCGCTTCTTGCTAGCTGGAGGGATGAGCAGTTCTTC. The complete variable domain, with remaining parts taken from reference TRBV18 and TRBJ2-1, reads NAGVMQNPRHLVRRRGQEARLRCSPMKGHSHVYWYRQLPEEGLKFMVYLQKENIIDESGMPKERFSAEFPKEGPSILRIQQVVRGDSAAYFCASSPLLASWRDEQFFGPGTRLTVL.

This clonotype was counted ten times or more. The V gene is TRBV30, the J gene TRBJ2-4, with TRBD1 matching over 7 bases. V trimming: 8 bases; J trimming: 0 bases; junction bases outside the gene matches: 10. The length of the CDR3 is 15 residues. The V gene's germline CDR1 is GTSNPN and CDR2 SVGIG (reference sequence). CDR3 sequence reads: CAILTTGRAKNIQYF. The CDR3 DNA reads TGTGCCATTTTAACGACAGGGAGAGCCAAAAACATTCAGTACTTC.

The table lists this clonotype with many counts. The genes are TRBV28 and TRBJ2-7, with D unresolved. Trimming pared 9 bases from V and 3 bases from J, leaving 15 bases between. This CDR3 has 13 amino acids. In germline, CDR1 is MDHEN, CDR2 SYDVKM. CDR3 amino acids: CASRVTQNYEQYF. The CDR3 nucleotides are TGTGCCAGTAGAGTGACGCAGAACTACGAGCAGTACTTC.

V gene TRBV5-1 combines with J gene TRBJ1-2, with D unclear. With 0 bases removed from V and 0 bases from J, the gap between germline ends came to 6 bases. Germline V gene data show CDR1 as SGHRS and CDR2 as YFSETQ. The CDR3 loop spans 14 amino acids. Here the CDR3 DNA reads TGCGCCAGCAGCTTGGGGGCTGCTAACTATGGCTACACCTTC. It is translated as CASSLGAANYGYTF.

The table lists this clonotype with many counts. V usage is TRBV7-2 and J usage is TRBJ1-5; D call uncertain. This CDR3 has 14 amino acids. Germline-derived CDR1 and CDR2 are SGHTA and FQGNSA. The V and J ends lost 4 bases and 2 bases respectively, with 9 bases between them. In DNA, the CDR3 is TGTGCCAGCAGCTCCCGGACGGGCAATCAGCCCCAGCATTTT. Translating it yields CASSSRTGNQPQHF.

This clonotype was recorded a few times. This chain links TRBV19 with TRBJ2-1; TRBD2 aligns across 7 bases. V lost 3 bases to trimming and J lost 0 bases; unmatched junction nucleotides: 8. The CDR3 sequence is 17 residues long. Germline lookup yields CDR1 LNHDA and CDR2 SQIVND (reference sequence). As DNA, the CDR3 is TGTGCCAGTAGTATCCATACTAGCGCGAGCTCCTACAATGAGCAGTTCTTC. This codes for CASSIHTSASSYNEQFF.

This clonotype was observed many times. The chain recombines TRBV12-3 or TRBV12-4 with TRBJ1-3; TRBD1 matches 7 bases. The CDR3 length is 19 residues. The V segment lost 7 bases and the J segment 0 bases; nucleotides outside the gene matches: 18. The CDR3 DNA sequence: TGTGCCAGCAAGCCCTGGGGGAGGGGGCTCACCTCCTCTGGAAACACCATATATTTT. This gives the protein CASKPWGRGLTSSGNTIYF.

This clonotype was picked up many times. V is TRBV5-1 and J is TRBJ2-1; 8 bases agree with TRBD2. The V gene end was trimmed by 0 bases and the J gene end by 10 bases; junction bases not matched to a gene: 6. Germline CDR1 is SGHRS and CDR2 is YFSETQ. CDR3 length equals 14 residues. CDR3 nucleotides: TGCGCCAGCAGCTTGGTCGGGGGGGACGGAGAGCAGTTCTTC. Amino acids: CASSLVGGDGEQFF.

The table lists this clonotype with a few counts. This chain uses TRBV7-2 with TRBJ1-4; 7 positions agree with TRBD1. V gave up 2 bases and J gave up 1 base; unmatched junction bases: 4. This CDR3 is 16 amino acids long. Per the germline V gene, CDR1 is SGHTA and CDR2 is FQGNSA. The CDR3 region is CASSLSRTGTNEKLFF. For the CDR3, the DNA is TGTGCCAGCAGCTTATCAAGGACAGGAACTAATGAAAAACTGTTTTTT.

In its sample, this clonotype was seen many times. J is TRBJ2-2 and V is TRBV6-1; D is unclear. Trimming stripped 5 bases from V and 2 bases from J, with 12 bases between. The CDR3 length is 15 residues. Germline assignment: CDR1 MNHNS and CDR2 SASEGT. CDR3 protein: CASSPSRINTGELFF. CDR3 coding DNA: TGTGCCAGCAGTCCTAGTCGAATCAACACCGGGGAGCTGTTTTTT.

This clonotype occurred a few times. The chain combines TRBV6-1 with TRBJ1-6, with TRBD1 matching 7 bases. V dropped 5 bases and J dropped 4; count of bases not matched to a gene: 8. Germline V gives CDR1 MNHNS, CDR2 SASEGT. The CDR3 covers 16 residues. The CDR3 region is CASSTGTEFYNSPLHF. The CDR3 coding sequence is TGTGCCAGCAGTACCGGGACAGAGTTTTATAATTCACCCCTCCACTTT.

This clonotype has a count of ten or more. The chain carries TRBV5-1 and TRBJ2-5, with a possible D match to TRBD2 (6 bases). The CDR3 sequence is 13 residues long. Per the germline V gene, CDR1 is SGHRS and CDR2 is YFSETQ. Trimming cost V 2 bases and J 3 bases, with 8 bases left between them. The CDR3 reads CASSFWGEETQYF. The CDR3 DNA is TGCGCCAGCAGCTTTTGGGGGGAAGAGACCCAGTACTTC.

The V call is TRBV20-1, the J call TRBJ2-3; D uncertain. CDR1 is DFQATT and CDR2 is SNEGSKA in the germline V gene (reference sequence). Trimming took 2 bases from V and 2 from J, leaving 17 bases between them. The CDR3 has 16 amino acids. CDR3 residues: CSARPSASLFTDTQYF. CDR3 DNA sequence: TGCAGTGCTAGACCCTCGGCATCCCTCTTCACAGATACGCAGTATTTT.

Of note for this clonotype: This may be a read error, as it is one base from a much larger clone. The chain joins TRBV20-1 to TRBJ2-5, with 8 bases fitting TRBD2. This CDR3 comprises 16 residues. CDR1 DFQATT and CDR2 SNEGSKA come from the germline V gene (reference sequence). CDR3 coding DNA: TGCTGTGCTAGAGATATTAGCGGGACAAAGAGAGAGACCCAGTACTTC. This sequence encodes CCARDISGTKRETQYF.

This clonotype has only a few counts. The chain is built from TRBV20-1 and TRBJ2-7, with 10 bases aligning to TRBD2. This CDR3 spans 15 amino acids. After removal of 0 bases from V and 5 bases from J, the junction contained 7 bases not matched to a gene. Germline loops: CDR1 DFQATT, CDR2 SNEGSKA (reference sequence). The CDR3 DNA is TGCAGTGCTAGAGATCTCCTAGCGGGAGCCCACGAGCAGTACTTC. It is translated as CSARDLLAGAHEQYF.

This clonotype was seen many times. This chain connects TRBV6-1 to TRBJ1-2; D may be TRBD1 (5 bases). CDR3 size: 13 residues. V lost 7 bases and J lost 7, with 16 bases in between. Germline V gene data show CDR1 as MNHNS and CDR2 as SASEGT. CDR3 sequence reads: CASTHGGEGGYTF. CDR3 nucleotides: TGTGCCAGCACCCACGGGGGGGAGGGTGGCTACACCTTC.

Many counts were recorded for this clonotype. The chain employs TRBV7-2 and TRBJ2-1; TRBD1 or TRBD2 may be the D gene (7 bases each). The germline gives CDR1 SGHTA, CDR2 FQGNSA. The CDR3 contains 15 residues. Trimming left V 1 base short and J 6 bases short, with 13 bases between. The CDR3 reads CASSLGAGGVNEQFF. The CDR3 bases are TGTGCCAGCAGCTTAGGGGCAGGGGGGGTCAATGAGCAGTTCTTC.

This clonotype has a count of ten or more. The V and J genes are TRBV7-4 and TRBJ2-7, with 9 nucleotides matching TRBD1. V shed 5 bases and J 4 bases; nucleotides not matched to a gene: 6. Germline CDR1 reads SGHVT; CDR2 reads SQSDAQ. The CDR3 extends over 14 amino acids. The CDR3 loop reads CASSPRDRVYEQYF. CDR3 nucleotide sequence: TGTGCCAGCAGCCCCCGGGACAGGGTTTACGAGCAGTACTTC.

The table lists this clonotype with many counts. The CDR3 DNA reads as TGCAGCGCGGGACTAGCGGCTAACAATGAGCAGTTCTTC. It yields the protein CSAGLAANNEQFF. This rearrangement joins TRBV29-1 to TRBJ2-1; TRBD2 agrees at 11 bases. This CDR3 is built from 13 residues. J lost 5 bases, V lost 7 bases, and 4 bases had no gene match. CDR1 SQVTM and CDR2 ANQGSEA come from the germline V gene.

This clonotype has a count of ten or more. The rearrangement links TRBV6-2 or TRBV6-3 to TRBJ2-5; D unclear. Germline loops: CDR1 MNHEY, CDR2 SVGEGT. The V and J ends lost 1 base and 4 bases respectively, with 4 bases between them. The CDR3 has 12 residues. The CDR3 nucleotides read TGTGCCAGCAGTTACTTCGGAGAGACCCAGTACTTC. This encodes CASSYFGETQYF.

This clonotype has a count of ten or more. The V call is TRBV5-1, the J call TRBJ2-3; a weak D match, TRBD1 (5 bases). From germline, CDR1 is SGHRS and CDR2 YFSETQ. V lost 0 bases and J 1 base, leaving 12 bases between the germline ends. CDR3 length: 16 residues. CDR3 nucleotide sequence: TGCGCCAGCAGCTTGGATAGGACAAAACGCACAGATACGCAGTATTTT. Protein sequence: CASSLDRTKRTDTQYF.

Ten or more counts support this clonotype. The chain joins TRBV20-1 to TRBJ2-3; the D is unclear. Trimming left V 1 base short and J 2 bases short, with 13 bases between. Germline loops: CDR1 DFQATT, CDR2 SNEGSKA (reference sequence). The CDR3 has 15 amino acids. The DNA of the CDR3 is TGCAGTGCTAGAGGTCCTCCGGTTAACACAGATACGCAGTATTTT. Translation gives CSARGPPVNTDTQYF.